This TCR beta chain was obtained from a study of CD8 T cells in Susac syndrome. RNA totalling about 0.45 to 1 ug underwent reverse transcription with random hexamers. Amplification of TCR beta CDR3 spanned 54 Vbeta and 13 Jbeta via immunoSEQ multiplex PCR. TCRdb analysed the immunoSEQ multiplex PCR reads with MiXCR anew, one entry per CDR3 protein. The table shows around 170,000 distinct CDR3 sequences, with 94% occurring only once. Overall study results and limits: Individuals included in the TCR sequencing and HLA analysis were acknowledged by the study to be relatively few in number. Where Susac syndrome CD4+ T cell repertoires were concerned, no clonal expansion was evident.

TEMRA cells were FACS-enriched, and CD8+ and CD4+ T cells were isolated negatively. As to this clonotype: What it binds is not known.

J lost 2 bases, V lost 6 bases, and 5 bases had no gene match. The CDR3 is 14 amino acids. The gene calls are TRBV12-3 or TRBV12-4 and TRBJ2-3; the match to TRBD1 covers 7 bases. The TCR comes from a human donor with Susac syndrome. Sequencing used CD4+ T cells from PBMCs. The CDR3 DNA sequence: TGTGCCAGCAGCACGGGACAGTTCACAGATACGCAGTATTTT. Protein product: CASSTGQFTDTQYF.